The clone carrying this TCR beta chain was seen once. Its matching antigen is unknown. The source of the sample is a study of CD8+ T cells in alopecia areata. Study in general: Dosing spanned 6 to 18 months on tofacitinib, then 6 months off drug.

Study-wide points: Many expanded lesional clones remained in scalp and blood on tofacitinib.

Germline loops: CDR1 MNHEY, CDR2 SVGAGI. Trimming took 8 bases from V and 2 from J, leaving 11 bases between them. The CDR3 contains 13 residues. Isolated RNA was reverse transcribed into cDNA used as the sequencing template. Some clones are missing from TCRdb's copy, which holds only in-frame ones; the method was immunoSEQ multiplex PCR. The sample records hundreds of thousands of clones, around two fifths being singletons. Treatment described: oral pan-JAK inhibitor, 5-10 mg twice daily. The chain couples TRBV6-5 to TRBJ2-3; D may correspond to TRBD1 or TRBD2 (6 bases each). Sequenced here: CD4+ T cells sorted from blood, sampled at approximately week 30, from a patient treated with tofacitinib. The source of this sequence is a human donor with alopecia areata. CDR3 sequence reads: CASGGGDTDTQYF. DNA for the CDR3: TGTGCCAGCGGGGGCGGGGACACAGATACGCAGTATTTT.